This T cell receptor (beta chain) came from a study of shared clonotypes between healthy human individuals. General observations from the study: In general, naive subsets displayed greater estimated richness than memory subsets did. Generation of non-shared clonotypes was less probable than generation of clonotypes shared by all four donors.

Germline V gene data show CDR1 as MDHEN and CDR2 as SYDVKM. CDR3 size: 15 residues. The V end was cut by 5 bases, the J end by 4 bases, with 17 bases between. Comments on this clone: The antigen remains undetermined.

Donors had no recently reported acute infections or vaccinations and were HIV-negative. Only in-frame clones appear in the TCRdb table, and some are missing; sequencing was by immunoSEQ multiplex PCR. The repertoire has 2 million to 3 million clones, under 95% of them found once; the top ten carry 0.36%. The sequenced sample consisted of naive CD4+ T cells from PBMCs. Specified subset: CD45RA+ positively selected. The receptor comes from a young man in good health. Some clones in this sample may be carry-over from other donors' samples. The V gene is TRBV28, the J gene TRBJ1-2; possible D gene TRBD1, 6 bases. The CDR3 region has the DNA TGTGCCAGCAGTCCGCTGGGGGCGAGGAGCTATGGCTACACCTTC. This encodes CASSPLGARSYGYTF.